Given below is one TCR beta chain in context. These data come from a study of T cell changes during pregnancy in multiple sclerosis. The table came from immunoSEQ multiplex PCR; TCRdb's copy has only in-frame clones and leaves some out. The profile shows 85,000 to 130,000 clones, almost 95% of them singletons. Germline V gene data show CDR1 as MGHDK and CDR2 as SYGVNS. The CDR3 extends over 17 amino acids. The V and J ends lost 2 bases and 7 bases, in that order; junction bases with no gene match: 9. The V and J genes are TRBV25-1 and TRBJ2-1; 12 nucleotides line up with TRBD2. The source was peripheral blood, collected before pregnancy. This TCR derives from a female donor with multiple sclerosis, enrolled in a pregnancy study. CDR3 region: CASSEPRASGRGNEQFF. The CDR3 bases are TGTGCCAGCAGTGAACCCCGGGCTAGCGGGAGGGGGAATGAGCAGTTCTTC.